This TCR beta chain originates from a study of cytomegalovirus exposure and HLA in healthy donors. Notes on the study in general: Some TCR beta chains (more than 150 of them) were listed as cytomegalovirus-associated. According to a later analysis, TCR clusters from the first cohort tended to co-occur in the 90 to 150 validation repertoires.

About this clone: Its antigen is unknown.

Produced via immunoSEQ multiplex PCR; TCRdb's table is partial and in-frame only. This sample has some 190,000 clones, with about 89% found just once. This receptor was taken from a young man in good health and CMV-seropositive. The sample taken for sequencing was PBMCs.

The CDR3 is CSAIEGTQLFF. The CDR3 bases are TGCAGTGCCATAGAGGGGACTCAGCTTTTCTTT. The rearrangement joins TRBV20-1 to TRBJ1-1; tentatively, D is TRBD1 (5 bases). The ends were cut back, 6 bases at V and 13 bases at J, with 18 bases in the middle. The V gene's germline CDR1 is DFQATT and CDR2 SNEGSKA (reference sequence). The CDR3 has 11 residues.